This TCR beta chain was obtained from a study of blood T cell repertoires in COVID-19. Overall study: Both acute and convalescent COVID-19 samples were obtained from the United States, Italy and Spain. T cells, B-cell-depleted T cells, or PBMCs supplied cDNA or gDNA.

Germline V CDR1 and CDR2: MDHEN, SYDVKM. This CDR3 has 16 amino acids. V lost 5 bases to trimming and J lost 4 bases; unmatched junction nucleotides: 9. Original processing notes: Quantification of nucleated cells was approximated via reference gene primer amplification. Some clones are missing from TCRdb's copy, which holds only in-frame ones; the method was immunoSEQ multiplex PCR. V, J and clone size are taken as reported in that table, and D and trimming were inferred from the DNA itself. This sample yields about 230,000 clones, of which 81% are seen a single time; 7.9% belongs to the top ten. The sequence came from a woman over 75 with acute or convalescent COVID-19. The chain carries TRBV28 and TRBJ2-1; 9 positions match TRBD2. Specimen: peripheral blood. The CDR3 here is CASSPRGLAGYNEQFF. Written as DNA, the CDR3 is TGTGCCAGCAGTCCCCGAGGGCTAGCGGGGTACAATGAGCAGTTCTTC.